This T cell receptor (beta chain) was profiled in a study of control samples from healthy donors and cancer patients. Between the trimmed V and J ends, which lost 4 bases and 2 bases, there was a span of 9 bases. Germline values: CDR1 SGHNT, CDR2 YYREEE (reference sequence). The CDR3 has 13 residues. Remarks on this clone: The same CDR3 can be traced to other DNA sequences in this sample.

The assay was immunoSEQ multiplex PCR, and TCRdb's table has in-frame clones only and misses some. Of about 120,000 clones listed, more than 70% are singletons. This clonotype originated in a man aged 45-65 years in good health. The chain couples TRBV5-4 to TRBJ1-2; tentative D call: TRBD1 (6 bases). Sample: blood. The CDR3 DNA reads TGTGCCAGCAGCCTAGGACAGAACTATGGCTACACCTTC. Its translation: CASSLGQNYGYTF. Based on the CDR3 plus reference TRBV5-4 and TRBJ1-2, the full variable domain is ETGVTQSPTHLIKTRGQQVTLRCSSQSGHNTVSWYQQALGQGPQFIFQYYREEENGRGNFPPRFSGLQFPNYSSELNVNALELDDSALYLCASSLGQNYGYTFGSGTRLTVV.